The clone carrying this T cell receptor beta chain was found once. The antigen remains unidentified. The source of the sample is a study of cytomegalovirus exposure and HLA in healthy donors. Study observations and caveats: According to reports, the classifier identified cytomegalovirus status with high specificity and sensitivity.

Trimming took 1 base from V and 5 from J, leaving 14 bases between them. The CDR3 loop spans 15 amino acids. From germline, CDR1 is SGHTA and CDR2 FQGNSA. Sequenced by immunoSEQ multiplex PCR; TCRdb stores in-frame clones only, minus some. In the table there are under 150,000 clones, around 87% of which are singletons. This TCR came from a young man in good health and CMV-seropositive. The V call is TRBV7-2, the J call TRBJ1-1; tentative D call: TRBD1 (5 bases). The sequenced sample was PBMCs. CDR3 in amino acids: CASSLGGFGGTEAFF. The CDR3 nucleotides read TGTGCCAGCAGCTTAGGGGGCTTCGGGGGTACTGAAGCTTTCTTT.